This TCR beta chain was sequenced during a study of T cell responses to AZD1222 COVID-19 vaccine. Study outcomes and limitations: Unmutated variant regions reportedly attract nearly half of all spike-specific TCRs. The study identified only five to seven AZD1222 recipients as seropositive at baseline.

About this clone: Its antigen is currently unknown.

Pooling was applied to second doses at about 4 or about 12 weeks. The method was immunoSEQ multiplex PCR; TCRdb's version includes in-frame clones alone and lacks a portion of them. Among roughly 150,000 clones listed, just over 90% were seen once. Germline CDR1 is LNHDA and CDR2 is SQIVND (reference sequence). There are 14 residues in the CDR3. V shed 3 bases and J shed 7 bases, with 13 bases lying between them. The gene calls are TRBV19 and TRBJ1-3; the D gene is possibly TRBD1 (6 bases). The sample was peripheral blood, taken 28 days after the second AZD1222 dose. The TCR sequence derives from an adult who received the AZD1222 COVID-19 vaccine. The CDR3 sequence is CASSMGASKNTIYF. Written as DNA, the CDR3 is TGTGCCAGTAGTATGGGGGCGTCTAAGAACACCATATATTTT.